This T cell receptor beta chain was observed in a study of blood T cell repertoires in COVID-19. In the study overall: The analysed material was cDNA or gDNA that came from T cells, B-cell-depleted T cells, or PBMCs.

V shed 2 bases and J shed 4 bases, with 9 bases lying between them. The CDR3 sequence is 14 residues long. Germline CDR1 and CDR2: SGHRS and YFSETQ. Clones were read by immunoSEQ multiplex PCR, and TCRdb kept only the in-frame ones, dropping some. Found here are some 700,000 clones, 70% to 90% of them singletons; the top ten hold about 0.26%. This chain joins TRBV5-1 and TRBJ2-2; the D gene is possibly TRBD2 (6 bases). The specimen was peripheral blood. The clonotype originates from a woman aged 18-29 years with acute or convalescent COVID-19. The CDR3 DNA follows: TGCGCCAGCAGCTTCGGGACTTCCACCGGGGAGCTGTTTTTT. This translates into CASSFGTSTGELFF.